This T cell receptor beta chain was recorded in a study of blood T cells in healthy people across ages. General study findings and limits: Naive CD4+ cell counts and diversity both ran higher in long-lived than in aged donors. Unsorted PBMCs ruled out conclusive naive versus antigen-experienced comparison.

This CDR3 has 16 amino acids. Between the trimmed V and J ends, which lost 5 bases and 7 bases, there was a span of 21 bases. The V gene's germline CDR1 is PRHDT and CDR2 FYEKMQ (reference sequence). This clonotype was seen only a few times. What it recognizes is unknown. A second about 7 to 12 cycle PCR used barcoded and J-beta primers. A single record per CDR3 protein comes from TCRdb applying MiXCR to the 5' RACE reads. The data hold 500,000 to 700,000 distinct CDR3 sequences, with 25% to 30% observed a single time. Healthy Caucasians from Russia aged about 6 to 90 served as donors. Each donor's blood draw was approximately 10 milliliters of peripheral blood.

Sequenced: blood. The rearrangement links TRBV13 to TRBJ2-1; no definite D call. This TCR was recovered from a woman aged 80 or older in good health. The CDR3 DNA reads TGTGCCAGCAGCCCCCGGTGGGCCAGTGGCCGTAATGAGCAGTTCTTC. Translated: CASSPRWASGRNEQFF. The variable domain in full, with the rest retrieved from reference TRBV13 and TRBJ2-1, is AAGVIQSPRHLIKEKRETATLKCYPIPRHDTVYWYQQGPGQDPQFLISFYEKMQSDKGSIPDRFSAQQFSDYHSELNMSSLELGDSALYFCASSPRWASGRNEQFFGPGTRLTVL.